This TCR beta chain was obtained from a study of blood T cell repertoires in COVID-19. For the study at large: Collection of acute and convalescent COVID-19 samples took place in the United States, Italy and Spain. The cDNA or gDNA used as material had been derived from T cells, B-cell-depleted T cells, or PBMCs.

In the source study's methods: Estimation of nucleated cell counts relied on the amplification of reference gene primers. TCRdb's copy holds only in-frame clones and misses some; the assay was immunoSEQ multiplex PCR. V and J calls and clone size follow that table, whereas D and trimming were derived from the DNA. The repertoire includes roughly 74,000 clones, approximately 84% of them detected once, and around a third sits in the top ten. The CDR3 covers 12 residues. CDR1 is MNHEY, CDR2 SVGAGI, per germline. V shed 6 bases, J shed 6 bases, and the junction held 4 bases outside the gene matches. The clonotype comes from a man between 70 and 80 years old with acute or convalescent COVID-19. Material for sequencing was peripheral blood. The gene calls are TRBV6-5 and TRBJ1-1, with 7 positions matching TRBD1. CDR3 bases: TGTGCCAGCAGAGACAGGGTTTCTGAAGCTTTCTTT. Translated: CASRDRVSEAFF.